Listed below are T cell receptor beta chains from one sample, sequenced in a study of shared clonotypes between healthy human individuals. Sequenced by immunoSEQ multiplex PCR; TCRdb stores in-frame clones only, minus some. The table records just over 2,000,000 clones, around 96% of them present only once. The sequenced sample consisted of naive CD8+ T cells sorted from blood. The receptors come from a man aged 18 to 30 in good health. Each CDR3 is given without its conserved first and last residue. The order of the fields is J gene, clone size, V gene, CDR3 protein. Size is omitted from some rows. Given values are once, few, many or a class for expanded clones.

TRBJ2-7	few	TRBV5-1	ASSSGTADHQQY
TRBJ2-7	.	TRBV6-6	ASSYSVYEQY
TRBJ1-2	.	TRBV28	ASSPQGLANYGYT
TRBJ2-1	.	TRBV6-5	ASSLAGGYNEQF
TRBJ2-5	.	TRBV13	ASSDKGLAGASTQGTQY
TRBJ1-1	once	TRBV13	ASSPEGNTEAF
TRBJ2-7	.	TRBV5-6	ASSFLAGNEQY
TRBJ1-5	.	TRBV19	ASSILPGGNQPQH
TRBJ1-5	.	TRBV6-5	ASSPSGFNQPQH
TRBJ2-2	.	TRBV6-5	ASSYMRGAAGELF
TRBJ2-7	.	TRBV6-6	ASSPGIGNEQY
TRBJ2-5	.	TRBV11-2	ASSLVGGQETQY
TRBJ2-7	.	TRBV7-9	ASSPRGGGSSEQY
TRBJ1-1	.	TRBV4-1	ASSQDGGGLNTEAF
TRBJ1-5	.	TRBV2	ASSDRGPSGEPQH
TRBJ2-3	.	TRBV9	ASSVAGVPDTQY
TRBJ2-1	.	TRBV2	ASSAQGVGNEQF
TRBJ2-2	.	TRBV28	ASTNPSGRTGELF
TRBJ2-6	.	TRBV29-1	SVWALSGANVLT
TRBJ1-5	.	TRBV19	ASSGQDPNQPQH
TRBJ2-1	.	TRBV6-6	ASSYPSGGGYQF
TRBJ1-5	.	TRBV9	ASSETPIGPNQPQH
TRBJ1-5	.	TRBV6-1	ASSEAQGRLNQPQH
TRBJ1-6	once	TRBV27	ASSFTIGMRNSPLH
TRBJ1-4	.	TRBV19	ASRQQGERNEKLF
TRBJ1-1	.	TRBV5-4	ASSFADRGNTEAF
TRBJ2-3	.	TRBV27	ASSLTGGDTQY
TRBJ2-2	.	TRBV5-6	ASSLTDRGYTGELF
TRBJ2-3	.	TRBV6-1	ASSELETGYDTQY
TRBJ2-1	.	TRBV4-3	ASSQDLTWENTYNEQF
TRBJ2-1	.	TRBV28	ASSITIEQF
TRBJ2-3	.	TRBV5-1	ASSLGASLADTQY
TRBJ2-2	.	TRBV30	AWQSATGPFTGELF
TRBJ1-6	.	TRBV30	AWSVRIGGAYNSPLH
TRBJ2-3	.	TRBV9	ASSVDQGEGADTQY
TRBJ2-7	.	TRBV29-1	SVEDRGGRYEQY
TRBJ2-2	once	TRBV5-6	ASSPRGFGDTGELF
TRBJ2-3	.	TRBV4-3	ASSQVLAGEADTQY
TRBJ2-2	.	TRBV4-1	ASSRDRAFSGELF
TRBJ2-1	.	TRBV5-4	ASSLWLVKIEF
TRBJ2-1	.	TRBV29-1	SVLGHTNNEQF
TRBJ1-4	.	TRBV4-3	ASSQDRAWDEKLF
TRBJ1-1	once	TRBV19	ATHTGNTEAF
TRBJ2-3	.	TRBV4-1	ASSQDMDTQY
TRBJ1-2	.	TRBV6-5	ASSPLDSATGYT
TRBJ1-1	.	TRBV10-3	AISETLGGGEAF
TRBJ2-5	.	TRBV27	ACGPQPETQY
TRBJ2-7	once	TRBV11-2	ASSLRDRELGEQY
TRBJ2-7	.	TRBV13	ASSLGTGGAEQY
TRBJ1-6	.	TRBV9	ASSVGGGGQPLH
TRBJ1-2	.	TRBV29-1	SVEDGLDYGYT
TRBJ2-7	.	TRBV4-1	ASGPRSYEQY